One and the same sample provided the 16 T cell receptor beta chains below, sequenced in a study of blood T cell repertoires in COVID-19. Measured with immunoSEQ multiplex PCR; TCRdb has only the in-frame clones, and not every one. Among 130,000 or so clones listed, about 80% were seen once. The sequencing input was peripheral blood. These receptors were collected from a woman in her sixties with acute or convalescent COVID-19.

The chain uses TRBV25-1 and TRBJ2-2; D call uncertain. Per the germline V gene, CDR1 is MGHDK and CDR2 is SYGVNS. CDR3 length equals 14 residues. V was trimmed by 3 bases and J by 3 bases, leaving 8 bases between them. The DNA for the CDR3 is TGTGCCAGCAGTGATCTAGTCTACACCGGGGAGCTGTTTTTT. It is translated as CASSDLVYTGELFF.

The CDR3 DNA reads as TGTGCCAGCACCCGGGGGGGCCCCAATCAGCCCCAGCATTTT. As protein: CASTRGGPNQPQHF. The chain couples TRBV7-9 to TRBJ1-5; a possible D gene is TRBD1 (6 bases). The CDR3 runs 14 residues. Trimming removed 7 bases from V and 3 bases from J, with 13 bases in between. Germline V gene sequence: CDR1 SEHNR, CDR2 FQNEAQ (reference sequence).

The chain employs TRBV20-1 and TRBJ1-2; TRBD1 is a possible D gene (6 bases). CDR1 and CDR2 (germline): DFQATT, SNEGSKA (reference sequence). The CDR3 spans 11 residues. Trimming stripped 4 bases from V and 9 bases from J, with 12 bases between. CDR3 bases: TGCAGTGCTACTATTCAGGGGAGCTACACCTTC. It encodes CSATIQGSYTF.

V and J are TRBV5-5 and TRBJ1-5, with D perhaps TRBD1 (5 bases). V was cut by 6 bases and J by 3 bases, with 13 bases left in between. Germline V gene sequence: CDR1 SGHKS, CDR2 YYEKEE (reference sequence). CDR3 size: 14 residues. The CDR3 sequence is CASTPDTVNQPQHF. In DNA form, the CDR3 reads TGTGCCAGCACCCCGGACACAGTCAATCAGCCCCAGCATTTT.

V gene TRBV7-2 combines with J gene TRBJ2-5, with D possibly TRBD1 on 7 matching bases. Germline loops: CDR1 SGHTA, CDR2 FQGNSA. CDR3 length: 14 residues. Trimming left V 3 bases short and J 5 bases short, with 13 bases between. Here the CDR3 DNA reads TGTGCCAGCAGCTTGGAGGGGGCAAGGGAGACCCAGTACTTC. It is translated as CASSLEGARETQYF.

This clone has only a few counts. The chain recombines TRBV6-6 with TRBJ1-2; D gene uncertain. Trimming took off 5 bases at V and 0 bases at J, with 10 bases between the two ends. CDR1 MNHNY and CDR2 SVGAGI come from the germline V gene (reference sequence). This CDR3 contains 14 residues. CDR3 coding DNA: TGTGCCAGCAGTGCGGACTTAGCTAACTATGGCTACACCTTC. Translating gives CASSADLANYGYTF.

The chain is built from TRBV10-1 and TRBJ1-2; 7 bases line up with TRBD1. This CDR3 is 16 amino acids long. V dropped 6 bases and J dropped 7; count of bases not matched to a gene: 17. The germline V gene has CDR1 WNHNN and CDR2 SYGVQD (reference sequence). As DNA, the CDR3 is TGCGCCAGCAGGATAACGACAGGGTCACGGACCCTTGGCTACACCTTC. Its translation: CASRITTGSRTLGYTF.

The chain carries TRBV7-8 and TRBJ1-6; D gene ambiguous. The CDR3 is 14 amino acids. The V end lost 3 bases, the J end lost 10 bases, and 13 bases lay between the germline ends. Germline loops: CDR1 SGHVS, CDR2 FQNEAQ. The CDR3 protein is CASSLKTSGSPLHF. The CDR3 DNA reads TGTGCCAGCAGCTTGAAGACATCTGGGTCACCCCTCCACTTT.

The CDR3 is CASSLGGARGYTF. CDR3 DNA: TGTGCCAGCAGTCTGGGGGGGGCGCGGGGCTACACCTTC. This chain joins TRBV12-3 or TRBV12-4 and TRBJ1-2; TRBD1 might be the D (6 bases). Trimming took off 5 bases at V and 8 bases at J, with 15 bases between the two ends. This CDR3 has 13 amino acids.

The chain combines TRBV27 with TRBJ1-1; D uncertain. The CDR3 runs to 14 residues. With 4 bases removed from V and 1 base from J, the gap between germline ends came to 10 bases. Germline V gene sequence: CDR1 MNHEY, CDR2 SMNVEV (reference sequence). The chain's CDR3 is CASSYGLGNTEAFF. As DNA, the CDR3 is TGTGCCAGCAGTTACGGGTTAGGGAACACTGAAGCTTTCTTT.

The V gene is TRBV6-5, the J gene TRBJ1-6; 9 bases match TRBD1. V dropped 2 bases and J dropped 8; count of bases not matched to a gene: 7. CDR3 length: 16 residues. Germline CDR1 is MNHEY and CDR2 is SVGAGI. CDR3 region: CASSYAGTGRDSPLHF. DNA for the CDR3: TGTGCCAGCAGTTACGCCGGGACAGGGCGGGATTCACCCCTCCACTTT.

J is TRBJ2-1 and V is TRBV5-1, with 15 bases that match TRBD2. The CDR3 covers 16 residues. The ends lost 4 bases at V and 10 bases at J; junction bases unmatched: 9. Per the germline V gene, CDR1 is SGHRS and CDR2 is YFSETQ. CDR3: CASSLGGTSGGSEQFF. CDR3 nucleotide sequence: TGCGCCAGCAGCCTGGGCGGGACTAGCGGGGGGAGCGAGCAGTTCTTC.

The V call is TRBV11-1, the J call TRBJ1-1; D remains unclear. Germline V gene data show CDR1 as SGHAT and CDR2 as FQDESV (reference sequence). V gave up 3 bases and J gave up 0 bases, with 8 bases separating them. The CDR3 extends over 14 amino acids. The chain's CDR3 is CASSFHGVNTEAFF. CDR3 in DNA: TGTGCCAGCAGCTTCCACGGGGTGAACACTGAAGCTTTCTTT.

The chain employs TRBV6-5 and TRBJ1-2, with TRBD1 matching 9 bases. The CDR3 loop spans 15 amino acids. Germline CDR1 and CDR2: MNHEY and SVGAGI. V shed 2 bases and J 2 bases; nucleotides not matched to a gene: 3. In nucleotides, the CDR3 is TGTGCCAGCAGTTACGGGGGACAGGGCAACTATGGCTACACCTTC. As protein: CASSYGGQGNYGYTF.

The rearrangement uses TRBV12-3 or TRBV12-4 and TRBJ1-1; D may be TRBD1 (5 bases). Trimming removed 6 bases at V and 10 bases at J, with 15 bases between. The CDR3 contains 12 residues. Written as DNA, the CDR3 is TGTGCCAGCAGATCGGGCGGGGGACCAGCTTTCTTT. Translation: CASRSGGGPAFF.

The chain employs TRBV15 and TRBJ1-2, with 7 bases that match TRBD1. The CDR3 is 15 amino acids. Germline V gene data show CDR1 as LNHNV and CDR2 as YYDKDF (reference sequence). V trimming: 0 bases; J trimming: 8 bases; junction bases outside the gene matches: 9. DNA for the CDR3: TGTGCCACCAGCAGAGATCGACAGGGTGTTAGGGGCTACACCTTC. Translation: CATSRDRQGVRGYTF. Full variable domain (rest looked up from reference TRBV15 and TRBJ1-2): DAMVIQNPRYQVTQFGKPVTLSCSQTLNHNVMYWYQQKSSQAPKLLFHYYDKDFNNEADTPDNFQSRRPNTSFCFLDIRSPGLGDTAMYLCATSRDRQGVRGYTFGSGTRLTVV.